Below are 27 T cell receptor beta chains sequenced from a single sample in a study of blood T cell repertoires in COVID-19. Profiled with immunoSEQ multiplex PCR; TCRdb holds only in-frame clones, not every one. Of about 33,000 clones listed, approximately 91% are singletons. The sample consisted of peripheral blood. All receptors come from a man in his 70s with acute or convalescent COVID-19.

This rearrangement joins TRBV5-5 to TRBJ2-1; no firm D call. Germline CDR1 and CDR2: SGHKS and YYEKEE (reference sequence). Trimming took 4 bases from V and 1 from J, leaving 12 bases between them. This CDR3 region has 15 residues. CDR3 in DNA: TGTGCCAGCAGCCGCGACGGAGATTCCTACAATGAGCAGTTCTTC. This gives the protein CASSRDGDSYNEQFF.

The V call is TRBV7-9, the J call TRBJ1-1, with 8 nucleotides matching TRBD1. After removal of 5 bases from V and 3 bases from J, the junction contained 2 bases not matched to a gene. Per the germline V gene, CDR1 is SEHNR and CDR2 is FQNEAQ (reference sequence). The CDR3 consists of 13 residues. DNA of the CDR3: TGTGCCAGCAGCCAGGGGGCGGACACTGAAGCTTTCTTT. Translated: CASSQGADTEAFF.

The chain uses TRBV28 and TRBJ1-3, with TRBD1 matching 7 bases. After removal of 5 bases from V and 2 bases from J, the junction contained 6 bases not matched to a gene. CDR1 is MDHEN, CDR2 SYDVKM, per germline. This CDR3 contains 15 residues. The CDR3 DNA follows: TGTGCCAGCAGTATTACAGGGGAGGCTGGAAACACCATATATTTT. It encodes CASSITGEAGNTIYF.

This sequence joins TRBV19 and TRBJ1-1; D is unresolved. This CDR3 is 15 amino acids long. The germline CDR1 and CDR2 sequences are LNHDA and SQIVND (reference sequence). V was cut by 4 bases and J by 4 bases, with 16 bases left in between. The CDR3 protein is CASSSERGVTTEAFF. The CDR3 DNA follows: TGTGCCAGTAGTAGCGAGCGGGGTGTAACCACTGAAGCTTTCTTT.

V and J are TRBV27 and TRBJ1-5, with 8 bases lining up with TRBD1. Germline CDR1 MNHEY, CDR2 SMNVEV (reference sequence). V shed 8 bases and J 2 bases; nucleotides not matched to a gene: 8. This CDR3 is 15 amino acids long. The CDR3 sequence: CASGRTGIGNQPQHF. The DNA of the CDR3 is TGTGCCAGCGGGAGGACAGGGATCGGCAATCAGCCCCAGCATTTT.

This chain links TRBV9 with TRBJ2-1, with 10 bases fitting TRBD2. With V trimmed by 2 bases and J by 6 bases, 5 bases remained unmatched. The CDR3 has 15 amino acids. The germline V gene has CDR1 SGDLS and CDR2 YYNGEE. The CDR3, as DNA: TGTGCCAGCAGCGTTGGACTAGCGGCGGGCAATGAGCAGTTCTTC. Amino acids: CASSVGLAAGNEQFF.

The chain couples TRBV12-5 to TRBJ2-2; no reliable D call. Trimming shortened V by 4 bases and J by 5 bases, and 5 bases separated the two germline ends. The germline CDR1 and CDR2 sequences are LGHNT and FRNRAP. This CDR3 is built from 12 residues. CDR3 nucleotides: TGTGCTAGTGGTTCGTTTACCGGGGAGCTGTTTTTT. It codes for CASGSFTGELFF.

In its sample, this clone was seen once. V and J are TRBV27 and TRBJ2-1; TRBD2 matches at 7 bases. V gave up 4 bases and J gave up 6 bases; unmatched junction bases: 6. Germline CDR1 MNHEY, CDR2 SMNVEV (reference sequence). The CDR3 covers 14 residues. The CDR3 loop reads CASSYPGLFNEQFF. DNA for the CDR3: TGTGCCAGCAGTTACCCGGGACTATTCAATGAGCAGTTCTTC.

The chain has TRBV7-2 and TRBJ1-4; 11 bases are a match to TRBD1. V shed 5 bases, J shed 11 bases, and the junction held 7 bases outside the gene matches. The CDR3 loop spans 14 amino acids. CDR1 SGHTA and CDR2 FQGNSA come from the germline V gene. CDR3 sequence (DNA): TGTGCCAGCAGCGCTGGGACAGGGGGGACGAAACTGTTTTTT. Protein sequence: CASSAGTGGTKLFF. Drawing the rest from reference TRBV7-2 and TRBJ1-4, the complete variable domain is GAGVSQSPSNKVTEKGKDVELRCDPISGHTALYWYRQSLGQGLEFLIYFQGNSAPDKSGLPSDRFSAERTGGSVSTLTIQRTQQEDSAVYLCASSAGTGGTKLFFGSGTQLSVL.

Regarding this clone: A junction boundary mismatches the germline segment, possibly from a read error. V gene TRBV7-9 combines with J gene TRBJ2-7; TRBD1 matches 7 bases. Germline V gene data show CDR1 as SEHNR and CDR2 as FQNEAQ (reference sequence). This CDR3 is 14 amino acids long. The CDR3 DNA reads as TGTGCCAGCAGCCACCGGGACAGCACCTACGAGCAGCACTTC. This translates into CASSHRDSTYEQHF.

This rearrangement joins TRBV5-1 to TRBJ2-5; TRBD1 matches 10 bases. After removal of 3 bases from V and 5 bases from J, the junction contained 7 bases not matched to a gene. The germline V gene has CDR1 SGHRS and CDR2 YFSETQ. The CDR3 is 15 residues long. CDR3 bases: TGCGCCAGCAGCTCCCGACAGGGGGCAGGGGAGACCCAGTACTTC. Translation gives CASSSRQGAGETQYF.

The chain employs TRBV5-1 and TRBJ2-1; TRBD2 aligns across 7 bases. Germline V gene sequence: CDR1 SGHRS, CDR2 YFSETQ. After removal of 0 bases from V and 4 bases from J, the junction contained 4 bases not matched to a gene. The CDR3 has 15 amino acids. CDR3 coding DNA: TGCGCCAGCAGCTTGGCCGGGGGGACTTACAATGAGCAGTTCTTC. This translates into CASSLAGGTYNEQFF.

V gene TRBV5-1 combines with J gene TRBJ2-1; 7 nucleotides line up with TRBD2. Germline-derived CDR1 and CDR2 are SGHRS and YFSETQ. The CDR3 covers 17 residues. With 7 bases clipped from V and 0 bases from J, the junction kept 13 bases outside the gene matches. The CDR3 loop reads CASCWYGRSSSYNEQFF. The CDR3 nucleotides read TGCGCCAGCTGTTGGTACGGGAGGTCCAGCTCCTACAATGAGCAGTTCTTC. Filled out from reference TRBV5-1 and TRBJ2-1, the complete variable domain reads KAGVTQTPRYLIKTRGQQVTLSCSPISGHRSVSWYQQTPGQGLQFLFEYFSETQRNKGNFPGRFSGRQFSNSRSEMNVSTLELGDSALYLCASCWYGRSSSYNEQFFGPGTRLTVL.

The J gene is TRBJ2-1, the V gene TRBV28, with TRBD1 matching over 9 bases. The CDR3 is 13 residues long. V gave up 6 bases and J gave up 8 bases; unmatched junction bases: 5. Germline V lookup: CDR1 MDHEN, CDR2 SYDVKM. For the CDR3, the DNA is TGTGCCAGCAGCCCGGGACAGGGTGATGAGCAGTTCTTC. Translation: CASSPGQGDEQFF. The variable domain in full, with the rest retrieved from reference TRBV28 and TRBJ2-1, is DVKVTQSSRYLVKRTGEKVFLECVQDMDHENMFWYRQDPGLGLRLIYFSYDVKMKEKGDIPEGYSVSREKKERFSLILESASTNQTSMYLCASSPGQGDEQFFGPGTRLTVL.

This chain joins TRBV4-1 and TRBJ2-7; weak D call: TRBD1 (5 bases). CDR1 is MGHRA and CDR2 is YSYEKL in the germline V gene. Trimming removed 2 bases from V and 0 bases from J, with 11 bases in between. The CDR3 covers 15 residues. DNA for the CDR3: TGCGCCAGCAGCCAAAGGCAGGGATCCTCCTACGAGCAGTACTTC. This encodes CASSQRQGSSYEQYF.

The V gene is TRBV7-9, the J gene TRBJ2-1; TRBD1 might be the D (6 bases). Deletions cut 1 base from V and 3 bases from J, with 13 bases between. Germline V gene sequence: CDR1 SEHNR, CDR2 FQNEAQ (reference sequence). CDR3 length: 16 amino acids. CDR3 sequence reads: CASSLEWDKDYNEQFF. For the CDR3, the DNA is TGTGCCAGCAGCTTAGAGTGGGACAAGGACTACAATGAGCAGTTCTTC.

The chain is built from TRBV7-3 and TRBJ2-5; 7 bases are a match to TRBD2. The CDR3 contains 15 residues. The germline CDR1 and CDR2 sequences are SGHTA and FQGTGA. The J segment lost 5 bases and the V segment lost 2 bases, leaving 8 bases of the junction unmatched. For the CDR3, the DNA is TGTGCCAGCAGCTTAGGGACTATAGGCGAGGAGACCCAGTACTTC. This codes for CASSLGTIGEETQYF.

The chain combines TRBV27 with TRBJ1-2, with D perhaps matching TRBD1 (6 bases). The V gene's germline CDR1 is MNHEY and CDR2 SMNVEV (reference sequence). Trimming pared 0 bases from V and 8 bases from J, leaving 13 bases between. The CDR3 extends over 14 amino acids. The CDR3: CASSLSSGVRGYTF. DNA for the CDR3: TGTGCCAGCAGTTTATCCTCAGGGGTACGGGGCTACACCTTC.

The V call is TRBV18, the J call TRBJ1-1; D remains unclear. The CDR3 consists of 14 residues. The ends were cut back, 2 bases at V and 1 base at J, with 8 bases in the middle. In germline, CDR1 is KGHSH, CDR2 LQKENI. CDR3 in DNA: TGTGCCAGCTCACCATACACGGGGAACACTGAAGCTTTCTTT. It codes for CASSPYTGNTEAFF.

V gene TRBV29-1 combines with J gene TRBJ2-5; 12 nucleotides align to TRBD1. CDR1 SQVTM and CDR2 ANQGSEA come from the germline V gene. The V and J ends lost 6 bases and 5 bases, in that order; junction bases with no gene match: 10. The CDR3 has 15 residues. CDR3 in DNA: TGCAGCGTGCCAGCCCGGGACAGGGGGCAGGAGACCCAGTACTTC. Translation: CSVPARDRGQETQYF.

This clone has only a few counts. The CDR3 loop reads CASSSGWGVQGTDTQYF. CDR3 coding DNA: TGTGCCAGCAGTTCGGGGTGGGGGGTACAAGGGACAGATACGCAGTATTTT. The gene calls are TRBV27 and TRBJ2-3; D might be TRBD2 (6 bases). CDR3 length equals 17 residues. Germline V gene sequence: CDR1 MNHEY, CDR2 SMNVEV (reference sequence). V lost 4 bases and J 3 bases, leaving 20 bases between the germline ends.

The chain joins TRBV7-3 to TRBJ2-3, with 8 nucleotides matching TRBD1. CDR1 is SGHTA and CDR2 is FQGTGA in the germline V gene. The CDR3 spans 14 residues. Losses at the gene ends were 4 bases for V and 5 bases for J; bases not matched to a gene: 5. The CDR3 DNA reads TGTGCCAGCAGCTCGACAGGGGATGTAGATACGCAGTATTTT. It yields the protein CASSSTGDVDTQYF.

CDR3 in amino acids: CASSADGSNTEAFF. CDR3 bases: TGTGCCAGCAGTGCCGACGGGTCGAACACTGAAGCTTTCTTT. The J gene is TRBJ1-1, the V gene TRBV2; no clear D gene. V was trimmed by 4 bases and J by 1 base, leaving 10 bases between them. The CDR3 runs to 14 residues. The germline V gene encodes CDR1 SNHLY and CDR2 FYNNEI.

V and J are TRBV7-3 and TRBJ2-2; D is ambiguous. V lost 3 bases and J lost 6, with 8 bases in between. Per germline, CDR1 SGHTA and CDR2 FQGTGA. The length of the CDR3 is 13 residues. CDR3 sequence reads: CASSFNGAGELFF. The CDR3 nucleotides are TGTGCCAGCAGCTTTAACGGAGCCGGGGAGCTGTTTTTT.

V gene TRBV7-2 combines with J gene TRBJ2-7; 8 bases are a match to TRBD2. Germline values: CDR1 SGHTA, CDR2 FQGNSA. The CDR3 covers 14 residues. Trimming cost V 3 bases and J 5 bases; bases outside gene matches: 6. CDR3 loop: CASSFVAGLDEQYF. The CDR3 DNA reads TGTGCCAGCAGCTTTGTAGCGGGACTGGACGAGCAGTACTTC.

The chain couples TRBV27 to TRBJ2-5; no clear D gene. V was pared by 1 base and J by 5 bases, with 8 bases between. The CDR3 extends over 13 amino acids. Per the germline V gene, CDR1 is MNHEY and CDR2 is SMNVEV (reference sequence). The DNA for the CDR3 is TGTGCCAGCAGTTTATGGTCCGGGGAGACCCAGTACTTC. Protein: CASSLWSGETQYF.

This chain connects TRBV11-2 to TRBJ1-2; D uncertain. V shed 5 bases and J shed 11 bases, with 15 bases lying between them. From germline, CDR1 is SGHAT and CDR2 FQNNGV. The CDR3 sequence is 12 residues long. The CDR3 protein is CASSARLLSYTF. The CDR3 region has the DNA TGTGCCAGCAGCGCCCGTCTACTTAGTTACACCTTC. Full variable domain (remainder filled in from reference TRBV11-2 and TRBJ1-2): EAGVAQSPRYKIIEKRQSVAFWCNPISGHATLYWYQQILGQGPKLLIQFQNNGVVDDSQLPKDRFSAERLKGVDSTLKIQPAKLEDSAVYLCASSARLLSYTFGSGTRLTVV.